The 5 T cell receptor beta chains reported below all come from one sample, sequenced in a study of shared clonotypes between healthy human individuals. Clones were read by immunoSEQ multiplex PCR, and TCRdb kept only the in-frame ones, dropping some. Among about 1 million clones listed, more than 60% were seen once. Sequenced material: memory CD4+ T cells sorted from blood. The subset is: CD45RA-negative fraction. These TCRs come from a man younger than 35 in good health.

This chain connects TRBV5-1 to TRBJ2-3, with TRBD2 identical over 8 bases. The CDR3 runs to 14 residues. Germline-derived CDR1 and CDR2 are SGHRS and YFSETQ. V dropped 0 bases and J dropped 8; count of bases not matched to a gene: 5. CDR3 in DNA: TGCGCCAGCAGCTTGGAGCGGGAGAGTCGTACGCAGTATTTT. Amino acids: CASSLERESRTQYF.

As for this clone: Other DNA sequences from this sample encode an identical CDR3 as well. The rearrangement joins TRBV6-5 to TRBJ2-7, with D possibly being TRBD1 (5 bases). The V end was cut by 2 bases, the J end by 4 bases, with 12 bases between. Germline CDR1 and CDR2: MNHEY and SVGAGI. This CDR3 region has 14 residues. The CDR3 DNA reads TGTGCCAGCAGTTACGGTCAGGGAAGGTACGAGCAGTACTTC. This codes for CASSYGQGRYEQYF.

The chain carries TRBV19 and TRBJ1-3; 8 bases align to TRBD1. The CDR3 spans 17 residues. In germline, CDR1 is LNHDA, CDR2 SQIVND (reference sequence). V gave up 0 bases and J gave up 0 bases; unmatched junction bases: 4. CDR3 coding DNA: TGTGCCAGTAGTATAGACTGGGACAGGACCTCTGGAAACACCATATATTTT. This gives the protein CASSIDWDRTSGNTIYF. The full variable domain, its missing parts supplied by reference TRBV19 and TRBJ1-3, is DGGITQSPKYLFRKEGQNVTLSCEQNLNHDAMYWYRQDPGQGLRLIYYSQIVNDFQKGDIAEGYSVSREKKESFPLTVTSAQKNPTAFYLCASSIDWDRTSGNTIYFGEGSWLTVV.

V and J are TRBV6-5 and TRBJ2-7; D gene unclear. The CDR3 length is 12 residues. V was clipped by 4 bases and J by 8 bases, with 12 bases between them. Germline V gene lookup returns CDR1 MNHEY and CDR2 SVGAGI. CDR3 nucleotides: TGTGCCAGCAGTTCGCCCTTATTGCAGCAGTACTTC. It codes for CASSSPLLQQYF.

The chain couples TRBV5-1 to TRBJ1-2; TRBD1 matches 7 bases. Unmatched junction bases numbered 7, after V lost 0 bases and J lost 5 bases. Germline V CDR1 and CDR2: SGHRS, YFSETQ. The CDR3 covers 15 residues. As DNA, the CDR3 is TGCGCCAGCAGCTTGGATTCACAGGGGTCGTATGGCTACACCTTC. The encoded protein is CASSLDSQGSYGYTF.